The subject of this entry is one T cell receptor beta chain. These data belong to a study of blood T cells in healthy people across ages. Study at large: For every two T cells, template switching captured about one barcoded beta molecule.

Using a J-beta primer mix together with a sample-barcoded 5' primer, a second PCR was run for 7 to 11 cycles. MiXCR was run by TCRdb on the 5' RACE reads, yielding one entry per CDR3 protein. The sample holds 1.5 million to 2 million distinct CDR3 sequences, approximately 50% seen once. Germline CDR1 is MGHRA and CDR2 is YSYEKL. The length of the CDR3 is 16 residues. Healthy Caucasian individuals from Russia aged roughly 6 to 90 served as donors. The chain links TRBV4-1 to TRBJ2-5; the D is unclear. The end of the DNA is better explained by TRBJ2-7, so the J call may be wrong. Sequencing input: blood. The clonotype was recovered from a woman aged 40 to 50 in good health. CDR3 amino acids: CASSQRHPDSDYEQYF. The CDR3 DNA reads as TGCGCCAGCAGCCAACGGCATCCAGATTCGGACTACGAGCAGTACTTC.